The 15 T cell receptor beta chains given below trace back to one sample, sequenced in a study of blood T cell repertoires in COVID-19. Profiling relied on immunoSEQ multiplex PCR, and the TCRdb table lists in-frame clones only, not all of them. The sample has roughly 290,000 clones, 75% to 95% seen once. Sequenced: peripheral blood. The source of these receptors is a woman aged 25 to 39 with COVID-19, enrolled during active disease.

This chain links TRBV19 with TRBJ2-5, with 10 bases matching TRBD2. V gave up 5 bases and J gave up 4 bases; unmatched junction bases: 13. Germline values: CDR1 LNHDA, CDR2 SQIVND (reference sequence). The CDR3 totals 17 residues. In nucleotides, the CDR3 is TGTGCCAGTAGTCCCTTACCTCTAGCGGGAGTTGCAGAGACCCAGTACTTC. This gives the protein CASSPLPLAGVAETQYF.

The chain uses TRBV29-1 and TRBJ2-5; 9 bases line up with TRBD1. The CDR3 loop spans 12 amino acids. After removal of 6 bases from V and 5 bases from J, the junction contained 4 bases not matched to a gene. Germline V gene data show CDR1 as SQVTM and CDR2 as ANQGSEA. CDR3 DNA: TGCAGCGTACAGGGGGCAGGTGAGACCCAGTACTTC. Amino acids: CSVQGAGETQYF.

J is TRBJ2-7 and V is TRBV27; weak D call: TRBD2 (6 bases). CDR1 and CDR2 (germline): MNHEY, SMNVEV (reference sequence). The CDR3 is 13 amino acids. The V end was cut by 6 bases, the J end by 6 bases, with 15 bases between. CDR3: CASRWGVATEQYF. Here the CDR3 DNA reads TGTGCCAGCAGGTGGGGGGTGGCGACCGAGCAGTACTTC.

This sequence joins TRBV28 and TRBJ2-2, with 8 bases identical to TRBD2. With V trimmed by 8 bases and J by 4 bases, 6 bases remained unmatched. Germline V gene sequence: CDR1 MDHEN, CDR2 SYDVKM. CDR3 length equals 14 residues. The CDR3 reads CASYTGGSTGELFF. The CDR3 nucleotides read TGTGCCAGCTATACGGGGGGGAGCACCGGGGAGCTGTTTTTT.

The rearrangement joins TRBV19 to TRBJ2-1, with 7 bases that match TRBD1. The CDR3 extends over 15 amino acids. Germline CDR1 is LNHDA and CDR2 is SQIVND (reference sequence). With V trimmed by 3 bases and J by 3 bases, 5 bases remained unmatched. The CDR3 loop is CASSIMSGGYNEQFF. CDR3 DNA: TGTGCCAGTAGTATCATGTCAGGGGGCTACAATGAGCAGTTCTTC.

The CDR3 sequence is CASSLGSQGTYEQYF. As DNA, the CDR3 is TGCGCCAGCAGCTTAGGATCACAGGGGACCTACGAGCAGTACTTC. The chain uses TRBV5-1 and TRBJ2-7; 7 bases are a match to TRBD1. The V and J ends lost 2 bases and 2 bases, in that order; junction bases with no gene match: 7. Germline CDR1 and CDR2: SGHRS and YFSETQ. This CDR3 contains 15 residues.

The chain uses TRBV7-2 and TRBJ1-5; weak D call: TRBD1 (6 bases). The V and J ends lost 3 bases and 0 bases respectively, with 15 bases between them. Looked up from germline, CDR1 is SGHTA and CDR2 is FQGNSA. This CDR3 is 17 amino acids long. The CDR3 DNA sequence: TGTGCCAGCAGCTTCGACGACAGGTACTATAGCAATCAGCCCCAGCATTTT. Protein: CASSFDDRYYSNQPQHF.

The chain has TRBV4-2 and TRBJ2-5; 10 nucleotides match TRBD2. Germline CDR1 and CDR2: LGHNA and YNFKEQ. The CDR3 is 16 amino acids. V shed 1 base, J shed 1 base, and the junction held 3 bases outside the gene matches. This CDR3 reads CASSQVAGGPQETQYF. CDR3 DNA sequence: TGTGCCAGCAGCCAAGTAGCGGGGGGTCCCCAAGAGACCCAGTACTTC.

The gene calls are TRBV11-1 and TRBJ2-1, with 9 bases aligning to TRBD1. The V and J ends lost 4 bases and 3 bases, in that order; junction bases with no gene match: 4. Germline assignment: CDR1 SGHAT and CDR2 FQDESV (reference sequence). The length of the CDR3 is 15 residues. CDR3 in amino acids: CASSSGGQGYNEQFF. The CDR3 coding sequence is TGTGCCAGCAGCTCCGGGGGACAGGGCTACAATGAGCAGTTCTTC.

The chain employs TRBV21-1 and TRBJ1-4. TRBV21-1 is deemed a pseudogene. The CDR3 loop spans 15 amino acids. The CDR3 loop reads CASSEPPGGYEKLFF. CDR3 DNA: TGTGCCAGCAGCGAACCCCCCGGGGGATATGAAAAACTGTTTTTT.

This rearrangement joins TRBV29-1 to TRBJ1-2, with no clear D. The ends were cut back, 5 bases at V and 4 bases at J, with 14 bases in the middle. This CDR3 is built from 13 residues. Germline V gene data show CDR1 as SQVTM and CDR2 as ANQGSEA. DNA of the CDR3: TGCAGCGTTTATTGGGCTGACGGCTATGGCTACACCTTC. Translating gives CSVYWADGYGYTF.

The chain combines TRBV28 with TRBJ2-7, with D tentatively TRBD1 (5 bases). CDR3 length: 15 amino acids. The ends were cut back, 3 bases at V and 2 bases at J, with 14 bases in the middle. The germline V gene encodes CDR1 MDHEN and CDR2 SYDVKM. This chain's CDR3 is CASSFQGLGTYEQYF. CDR3 coding DNA: TGTGCCAGCAGTTTCCAGGGATTGGGGACCTACGAGCAGTACTTC.

In regard to this clone: Other DNA sequences in the same sample also yield this CDR3. The V call is TRBV9, the J call TRBJ2-7, with 10 positions matching TRBD2. CDR1 is SGDLS and CDR2 is YYNGEE in the germline V gene. The V segment lost 0 bases and the J segment 3 bases; nucleotides outside the gene matches: 3. There are 15 residues in the CDR3. For the CDR3, the DNA is TGTGCCAGCAGCGTAGGGACTAGCGGCTACTACGAGCAGTACTTC. It yields the protein CASSVGTSGYYEQYF.

The rearrangement links TRBV30 to TRBJ1-2; D is possibly TRBD1 (5 bases). In germline, CDR1 is GTSNPN, CDR2 SVGIG (reference sequence). The V end was cut by 2 bases, the J end by 4 bases, with 17 bases between. The CDR3 sequence is 15 residues long. This CDR3 reads CAWSSPGRDSYGYTF. As DNA, the CDR3 is TGTGCCTGGAGTTCTCCGGGACGGGACTCCTATGGCTACACCTTC.

This chain uses TRBV5-1 with TRBJ1-6; 9 bases are a match to TRBD1. The CDR3 length is 15 residues. In germline, CDR1 is SGHRS, CDR2 YFSETQ. With 2 bases clipped from V and 7 bases from J, the junction kept 4 bases outside the gene matches. CDR3 sequence reads: CASSFRDRVNSPLHF. The CDR3 region has the DNA TGCGCCAGCAGCTTCAGGGACAGGGTCAATTCACCCCTCCACTTT. Full variable domain (outside the CDR3, taken from reference TRBV5-1 and TRBJ1-6): KAGVTQTPRYLIKTRGQQVTLSCSPISGHRSVSWYQQTPGQGLQFLFEYFSETQRNKGNFPGRFSGRQFSNSRSEMNVSTLELGDSALYLCASSFRDRVNSPLHFGNGTRLTVT.